These 32 T cell receptor beta chains were sequenced from one sample in a study of a mutant IDH1 vaccine in newly diagnosed glioma. Repertoires were generated with immunoSEQ multiplex PCR, while TCRdb's copy carries only in-frame clones and drops some. The data show more than 25,000 clones, 65% to 85% seen once. Described time point: week 5, during vaccination. Every vaccine dose comprised 300 ug of mutant IDH1 20-mer peptide plus topical imiquimod. For these TCRs, the target antigens are not known. The sequencing here drew on PBMCs, taken from a glioma patient whose treatment included an IDH1 peptide vaccine. These receptors all stem from a man aged 40-55 years with glioma.

This sequence joins TRBV6-1 and TRBJ2-7, with D perhaps matching TRBD2 (5 bases). The CDR3 covers 15 residues. The V gene's germline CDR1 is MNHNS and CDR2 SASEGT. V lost 6 bases and J 1 base, leaving 16 bases between the germline ends. This chain's CDR3 is CASSPTIPLSYEQYV. In DNA, the CDR3 is TGTGCCAGCAGCCCGACTATCCCCTTGTCCTACGAGCAGTACGTC.

The chain combines TRBV9 with TRBJ2-3; D unclear. Germline V gives CDR1 SGDLS, CDR2 YYNGEE. The CDR3 consists of 16 residues. Trimming stripped 2 bases from V and 0 bases from J, with 13 bases between. CDR3 amino acids: CASSVTDVSSTDTQYF. The CDR3 nucleotides read TGTGCCAGCAGCGTTACGGACGTCTCTAGCACAGATACGCAGTATTTT.

Written as DNA, the CDR3 is TGTGCCAGCAGCTTAGCGGGACAGGCATATAATTCACCCCTCCACTTT. Amino acids: CASSLAGQAYNSPLHF. This chain uses TRBV7-9 with TRBJ1-6, with TRBD1 matching 8 bases. Trimming removed 0 bases from V and 4 bases from J; junction bases left unmatched: 2. Looked up from germline, CDR1 is SEHNR and CDR2 is FQNEAQ (reference sequence). CDR3 length equals 16 residues.

The V gene is TRBV11-2, the J gene TRBJ2-1, with TRBD2 matching over 9 bases. V lost 2 bases to trimming and J lost 3 bases; unmatched junction nucleotides: 8. The CDR3 consists of 17 residues. Germline assignment: CDR1 SGHAT and CDR2 FQNNGV. The CDR3 region has the DNA TGTGCCAGCAGCTTACGAGGTAGCGGGGGACTCTACAATGAGCAGTTCTTC. It specifies CASSLRGSGGLYNEQFF. Drawing the rest from reference TRBV11-2 and TRBJ2-1, the complete variable domain is EAGVAQSPRYKIIEKRQSVAFWCNPISGHATLYWYQQILGQGPKLLIQFQNNGVVDDSQLPKDRFSAERLKGVDSTLKIQPAKLEDSAVYLCASSLRGSGGLYNEQFFGPGTRLTVL.

The chain employs TRBV6-6 and TRBJ1-1; D not certain. V lost 8 bases, J lost 5 bases, and 15 bases lay in between. The CDR3 spans 13 residues. CDR1 and CDR2 (germline): MNHNY, SVGAGI (reference sequence). The CDR3: CASSSKAVTEAFF. CDR3 in DNA: TGTGCCAGCTCCTCAAAAGCCGTAACTGAAGCTTTCTTT.

This chain joins TRBV5-4 and TRBJ2-5; D not resolved. Per germline, CDR1 SGHNT and CDR2 YYREEE (reference sequence). This CDR3 is built from 14 residues. V lost 2 bases to trimming and J lost 5 bases, with 13 bases between them. The CDR3 spells CASSFWTKTETQYF. CDR3 DNA: TGTGCCAGCAGCTTCTGGACCAAGACGGAGACCCAGTACTTC.

The chain is built from TRBV7-2 and TRBJ2-1; D uncertain. The CDR3 spans 17 residues. The V end was cut by 2 bases, the J end by 0 bases, with 14 bases between. Germline V CDR1 and CDR2: SGHTA, FQGNSA. The CDR3 nucleotides read TGTGCCAGCAGCTTATTCGGTGGCTTGCACTCCTACAATGAGCAGTTCTTC. Residues: CASSLFGGLHSYNEQFF.

This sequence joins TRBV7-8 and TRBJ2-3; D perhaps matches TRBD1 (6 bases). The CDR3 totals 15 residues. Germline lookup yields CDR1 SGHVS and CDR2 FQNEAQ. Trimming left V 1 base short and J 3 bases short, with 11 bases between. CDR3: CASSLEQGRTDTQYF. The DNA for the CDR3 is TGTGCCAGCAGCTTAGAACAGGGTCGGACAGATACGCAGTATTTT.

This clone has only a few counts. This sequence joins TRBV15 and TRBJ2-7; D not resolved. Between the trimmed V and J ends, which lost 0 bases and 2 bases, there was a span of 17 bases. Germline V lookup: CDR1 LNHNV, CDR2 YYDKDF (reference sequence). CDR3 length: 17 amino acids. The CDR3 reads CATSRDLGAGVTYEQYF. The DNA of the CDR3 is TGTGCCACCAGCAGAGATCTAGGAGCAGGAGTTACCTACGAGCAGTACTTC.

The chain employs TRBV5-1 and TRBJ2-7, with TRBD2 identical over 9 bases. This CDR3 region has 15 residues. V lost 4 bases to trimming and J lost 5 bases; unmatched junction nucleotides: 10. CDR1 and CDR2 from the germline V gene are SGHRS and YFSETQ. The CDR3 nucleotides read TGCGCCAGCAGCGTGACTAGCGGAGAGGGGCACGAGCAGTACTTC. It yields the protein CASSVTSGEGHEQYF.

The chain carries TRBV19 and TRBJ2-7; D unresolved. The germline V gene has CDR1 LNHDA and CDR2 SQIVND (reference sequence). Trimming removed 4 bases at V and 0 bases at J, with 10 bases between. The CDR3 runs 14 residues. CDR3 DNA: TGTGCCAGTAGTAGCCAGGTCTCCTCCTACGAGCAGTACTTC. It encodes CASSSQVSSYEQYF.

In this sample, this clone turned up once. V usage is TRBV27 and J usage is TRBJ2-5; D unresolved. With 5 bases removed from V and 2 bases from J, the gap between germline ends came to 9 bases. Germline V gives CDR1 MNHEY, CDR2 SMNVEV (reference sequence). This CDR3 contains 13 residues. CDR3 sequence (DNA): TGTGCCAGCAGTCGCCGACTTCAAGAGACCCAGTACTTC. Translation gives CASSRRLQETQYF.

J is TRBJ2-4 and V is TRBV7-2, with TRBD1 as a possible D gene (6 bases). Germline-derived CDR1 and CDR2 are SGHTA and FQGNSA. This CDR3 comprises 15 residues. Between the trimmed V and J ends, which lost 1 base and 8 bases, there was a span of 15 bases. In DNA, the CDR3 is TGTGCCAGCAGCTTAGTCGGCAGGGGAGTGGACATTCAGTACTTC. Protein product: CASSLVGRGVDIQYF.

This chain uses TRBV5-5 with TRBJ1-3, with D possibly matching TRBD1 (5 bases). The germline CDR1 and CDR2 sequences are SGHKS and YYEKEE (reference sequence). The length of the CDR3 is 17 residues. Trimming stripped 4 bases from V and 0 bases from J, with 17 bases between. The CDR3 DNA reads TGTGCCAGCAGCCCCACGGGGGGGAGACTCTCTGGAAACACCATATATTTT. Protein: CASSPTGGRLSGNTIYF.

CDR3 DNA sequence: TGTGCCAGCAAGAATAGCGGGAGAAACAATGAGCAGTTCTTC. This encodes CASKNSGRNNEQFF. The J gene is TRBJ2-1, the V gene TRBV21-1; the DNA was not used to check the table's D call, TRBD2. TRBV21-1 is noted as a pseudogene. This CDR3 spans 14 amino acids.

The genes are TRBV4-3 and TRBJ2-2; TRBD2 matches at 9 bases. The V gene's germline CDR1 is LGHNA and CDR2 YSLEER. The CDR3 is made up of 15 amino acids. Losses at the gene ends were 5 bases for V and 5 bases for J; bases not matched to a gene: 6. In DNA form, the CDR3 reads TGCGCCAGCAGCACGATAGCGGGAGATACCGGGGAGCTGTTTTTT. Translated: CASSTIAGDTGELFF.

This clone showed up just a few times. This chain uses TRBV7-2 with TRBJ1-2; D is possibly TRBD1 (5 bases). This CDR3 comprises 16 residues. The germline V gene encodes CDR1 SGHTA and CDR2 FQGNSA. V lost 4 bases to trimming and J lost 6 bases, with 21 bases between them. CDR3 sequence: CASSYPTTRGWHGYTF. The CDR3 DNA is TGTGCCAGCAGCTACCCCACGACACGGGGGTGGCATGGCTACACCTTC.

The chain carries TRBV7-2 and TRBJ2-1; no clear D. The CDR3 is 12 residues long. Trimming stripped 4 bases from V and 3 bases from J, with 4 bases between. Germline CDR1 is SGHTA and CDR2 is FQGNSA. The CDR3 sequence: CASSWSYNEQFF. DNA of the CDR3: TGTGCCAGCAGCTGGAGCTACAATGAGCAGTTCTTC.

This clone was detected only a few times. The rearrangement joins TRBV4-2 to TRBJ1-5; no firm D call. The germline V gene encodes CDR1 LGHNA and CDR2 YNFKEQ. The CDR3 spans 14 residues. Trimming cost V 1 base and J 2 bases, with 6 bases left between them. Here the CDR3 reads CASSQGQGNQPQHF. DNA for the CDR3: TGTGCCAGCAGCCAAGGGCAAGGCAATCAGCCCCAGCATTTT.

The chain employs TRBV15 and TRBJ1-1, with a possible D match to TRBD1 (6 bases). Trimming took off 0 bases at V and 1 base at J, with 9 bases between the two ends. CDR1 and CDR2 (germline): LNHNV, YYDKDF (reference sequence). There are 15 residues in the CDR3. The CDR3 loop is CATSRDKGGNTEAFF. CDR3 bases: TGTGCCACCAGCAGAGATAAGGGGGGGAACACTGAAGCTTTCTTT.

In its sample, this clone is medium-sized. The rearrangement joins TRBV7-2 to TRBJ2-2, with TRBD2 matching over 7 bases. This CDR3 comprises 16 residues. Per germline, CDR1 SGHTA and CDR2 FQGNSA. Trimming removed 6 bases from V and 1 base from J; junction bases left unmatched: 8. CDR3 DNA sequence: TGTGCCAGCAGGGGGGTAGCGGGTGTGAACACCGGGGAGCTGTTTTTT. Translating gives CASRGVAGVNTGELFF.

This clone was found a few times. The V gene is TRBV11-2, the J gene TRBJ2-2; tentatively, D is TRBD2 (5 bases). This CDR3 has 15 residues. The germline V gene has CDR1 SGHAT and CDR2 FQNNGV. Trimming removed 5 bases from V and 7 bases from J, with 17 bases in between. The CDR3 reads CASSPSSVGGGELFF. CDR3 nucleotides: TGTGCCAGCAGCCCCTCTAGTGTTGGAGGCGGGGAGCTGTTTTTT.

The rearrangement joins TRBV5-6 to TRBJ1-2, with D possibly TRBD1 on 5 matching bases. The germline gives CDR1 SGHDT, CDR2 YYEEEE. The length of the CDR3 is 14 residues. The V gene lost 5 bases and the J gene lost 3 bases, with 14 bases spanning the gap. CDR3 protein: CASRGRALYYGYTF. The CDR3 nucleotides are TGTGCCAGCAGAGGCAGGGCCTTATACTATGGCTACACCTTC.

J is TRBJ2-6 and V is TRBV9; the match to TRBD1 covers 7 bases. Trimming took 0 bases from V and 0 from J; bases not matched to a gene: 0. The CDR3 contains 16 residues. Germline V lookup: CDR1 SGDLS, CDR2 YYNGEE. CDR3 nucleotide sequence: TGTGCCAGCAGCGTAGGACAGGGCTCTGGGGCCAACGTCCTGACTTTC. Its translation is CASSVGQGSGANVLTF.

This clone was seen a few times. The chain combines TRBV30 with TRBJ1-1; the D gene is possibly TRBD1 (5 bases). The CDR3 sequence is 13 residues long. Trimming shortened V by 1 base and J by 11 bases, and 17 bases separated the two germline ends. Per the germline V gene, CDR1 is GTSNPN and CDR2 is SVGIG (reference sequence). CDR3 in amino acids: CAWSGFGHPGAFF. As DNA, the CDR3 is TGTGCCTGGAGTGGCTTCGGACACCCTGGGGCTTTCTTT.

This clone was recorded a few times. The rearrangement uses TRBV11-2 and TRBJ1-4; D is unclear. The germline CDR1 and CDR2 sequences are SGHAT and FQNNGV. V was trimmed by 0 bases and J by 0 bases, leaving 8 bases between them. The CDR3 contains 16 residues. This CDR3 reads CASSLDPAATNEKLFF. Written as DNA, the CDR3 is TGTGCCAGCAGCTTAGATCCGGCAGCAACTAATGAAAAACTGTTTTTT.

This chain connects TRBV6-5 to TRBJ1-6; TRBD1 might be the D (6 bases). The CDR3 loop spans 14 amino acids. Germline assignment: CDR1 MNHEY and CDR2 SVGAGI. Trimming stripped 5 bases from V and 6 bases from J, with 11 bases between. CDR3 bases: TGTGCCAGCAGTACCCGGACAGTTAATTCACCCCTCCACTTT. This translates into CASSTRTVNSPLHF.

This clone was detected once. CDR3 in DNA: TGTGCCAGCAGCCTCGGTGGTAGCGGGAAGACCGGGGAGCTGTTTTTT. As protein: CASSLGGSGKTGELFF. The chain combines TRBV9 with TRBJ2-2; 8 positions agree with TRBD2. Germline trimming cut 4 bases from V and 5 bases from J; bases unmatched to any gene: 10. Looked up from germline, CDR1 is SGDLS and CDR2 is YYNGEE. There are 16 residues in the CDR3.

The DNA for the CDR3 is TGCGCCAGCAGCCAAGAATGGGTGGGTGAGCAGTTCTTC. Translated, it gives CASSQEWVGEQFF. The J gene is TRBJ2-1, the V gene TRBV4-3; the D is unclear. Trimming shortened V by 0 bases and J by 9 bases, and 9 bases separated the two germline ends. The CDR3 spans 13 residues. Germline V gene data show CDR1 as LGHNA and CDR2 as YSLEER.

The V call is TRBV21-1, the J call TRBJ2-7; the tabulated D call, TRBD1, remains unverified against the DNA. TRBV21-1 is deemed a pseudogene. This CDR3 region has 13 residues. This CDR3 is CASSRWDTHLGHV. As DNA, the CDR3 is TGTGCCAGCAGCCGGTGGGACACCCATCTGGGGCACGTC.

The J gene is TRBJ2-1, the V gene TRBV27, with 8 bases lining up with TRBD1. The CDR3 is made up of 16 amino acids. V lost 5 bases to trimming and J lost 6 bases; unmatched junction nucleotides: 12. CDR1 is MNHEY and CDR2 is SMNVEV in the germline V gene (reference sequence). The CDR3 protein is CASSPVQGGKGNEQFF. CDR3 coding DNA: TGTGCCAGCAGTCCCGTACAGGGGGGAAAGGGCAATGAGCAGTTCTTC.

This clone was counted between two and nine times. V gene TRBV5-6 combines with J gene TRBJ2-7; possibly TRBD1 for D (6 bases). CDR3 length: 15 amino acids. CDR1 and CDR2 from the germline V gene are SGHDT and YYEEEE. The germline V and J ends were trimmed by 4 bases and 4 bases, with 18 bases remaining between them. In nucleotides, the CDR3 is TGTGCCAGCAGCCACTCGGAAACAGGGATGTACGAGCAGTACGTC. Its protein is CASSHSETGMYEQYV.